The following is a T cell receptor beta chain sequence with its context. This clonotype was seen only once. This clone's antigen is unknown. No base quality information exists; no much larger clone differs at one position. The germline V gene (reference sequence) gives CDR1 as DFQATT and CDR2 as SNEGSKA. V was cut back by 6 bases and J by 6 bases, leaving a gap of 17 bases between them. The CDR3 goes from the cysteine to the phenylalanine over 14 residues. Here the CDR3 DNA is all that survives: 42 bases in frame from base 1. The data belong to a study of blood T cells in healthy people across ages (dated by TCRdb to about 2015). Context from the whole study: In model experiments, template switching captured about one uniquely barcoded TCR beta cDNA molecule for every two T cells. Age-related changes in TCR beta repertoire diversity were measured in the study by deep sequencing normalized with unique cDNA molecular identifiers. The donors were divided into four age groups: young (average around 16 years), middle-aged (approximately 41), aged (approximately 59) and long-lived (roughly 86). To avoid experimental bias, donors of different ages were spread randomly across the sequencing lanes. Two additional independent replicas of 1 million unique cDNA reads from the same blood draw were analyzed for two donors (one aged 18 to 30 and one aged 80 or older). General findings and caveats noted by the study authors: Conclusive comparison of naive and antigen-experienced compartments was prevented by the profiling of bulk unsorted PBMCs. Estimates of total diversity based on one million sequenced T cells were considered lower bounds and underestimates. Observed TCR beta diversity per million T cells fell roughly linearly with age, and a significant reduction was already apparent by age roughly 40. The CMV infection status of donors was not known, potentially confounding age-related changes in expanded clonotypes. The long-lived group showed more naive CD4+ T cells, fewer expanded clones and increased TCR diversity than the aged group, suggesting age selection. The percentage of naive T cells measured by flow cytometry correlated strongly with observed TCR beta diversity.

The roughly 39 donors, aged roughly 6 to 95 years, were systemically healthy Caucasian individuals from Russia. Each donor gave 8 to 10 milliliters of peripheral blood, collected into EDTA-treated Vacutainer tubes. Ficoll-Paque density-gradient centrifugation was used to isolate PBMCs, with at least 7 million per sample. Total RNA was extracted from PBMCs with Trizol reagent, with at least 6 micrograms obtained per sample. The percentages of naive CD45RAhigh/CD27high T cells were determined by flow cytometry on a PBMC aliquot from every donor. Libraries were made using 5' RACE. Sequencing took place on an Illumina HiSeq 2500. A second 7 to 11 cycle PCR used a sample-barcoded 5' primer and a J-beta primer mix. A unique molecular identifier was introduced onto each TCR beta cDNA molecule by a template-switch 5' adaptor carrying 12 random nucleotides. Each sample yielded at least 3 million CDR3-containing paired-end reads. The Mint cDNA synthesis kit, primed by a TRBC-specific oligonucleotide, was used to synthesize first-strand cDNA from all RNA. All cDNA was treated with uracil-DNA glycosylase and then went through a first 18-cycle PCR with the universal primers M1SS and BC2_uni_R. The authors' pipeline ran thus. Normalization of each sample was performed by random selection of 1 million high-quality reads, each carrying a distinct molecular identifier. Instead of being binned into consensus sequences, reads that shared molecular identifiers were thrown out. MiTCR, set to a Q25 quality threshold and the strictest error-elimination algorithm, was used for CDR3 identification, clonotype clustering and error correction. A nonparametric unseen species model with Euler transformation was used to estimate lower-bound total TCR beta diversity. TCRdb redid the processing of the public reads, applying fastp at Q25 and MiXCR, and retained in-frame beta chains. Identical CDR3 protein sequences are pooled into one entry, listed with their most common genes and DNA. TCRdb, not the authors, supplied the V and J calls. A total of 1.5 million to 1.9 million distinct CDR3 sequences appear in this sample, about 45% of them only once. Less than 5% of the sample is in the top ten clones.

This chain is built from TRBV20-1 and TRBJ2-2; no confident D gene assignment can be made. Material for sequencing was blood. The sequence was obtained from a woman aged 18-29 years in good health. In nucleotide form, the sequence is TGCAGTGCCCCCTTGAAGGGTGGGGCCGGGGAGCTGTTTTTT. This codes for CSAPLKGGAGELFF.